This T cell receptor (beta chain) was found in a study of blood T cells in healthy people across ages. Regarding the study as a whole: Expanded clonotype shifts may have been confounded, as the donors had an unknown CMV status.

The total RNA that was extracted per sample amounted to at least 5 micrograms. With respect to this clonotype: Its antigen is unidentified.

The germline gives CDR1 SGHRS, CDR2 YFSETQ. This CDR3 is built from 16 residues. J lost 6 bases, V lost 4 bases, and 12 bases had no gene match. Using a J-beta primer mix together with a sample-barcoded 5' primer, a second PCR was run for roughly 6 to 11 cycles. Unique molecular identifiers of 12 random nucleotides labeled each cDNA. Paired-end reads containing CDR3 totaled no fewer than 3 million for each sample. From the 5' RACE reads, TCRdb called clonotypes with MiXCR, one entry per CDR3 protein. The data contain 700,000 to 950,000 distinct CDR3 sequences, roughly 45% of them seen just once; the ten biggest clones take up under 25%.

Sequencing input: blood. The chain employs TRBV5-1 and TRBJ2-1; 8 nucleotides align to TRBD2. The sequence derives from a woman aged 55-69 years in good health. This chain's CDR3 is CASSHRTAGVSNEQFF. The CDR3 DNA is TGCGCCAGCAGCCACCGAACAGCGGGAGTGAGCAATGAGCAGTTCTTC.